The sample holds a few counts of the clone carrying this T cell receptor (beta chain). What it recognizes is unknown. Compared with germline, one end of the junction differs, possibly owing to a read error. The sample belongs to a study of post-analysis software for immune sequencing data. Study-wide points: Relative to controls, patients had several TRBV segments at higher frequency, with TRBV5-6, TRBV5-1 and TRBV20-1 among these. Compared with controls, patients showed significantly lower normalized Chao1 diversity.

TCR beta cDNA libraries had unique molecular identifiers. With about 0.85 to 10 million T cells as the source, a few hundred thousand cDNA molecules resulted. A single record per CDR3 protein comes from TCRdb applying MiXCR to the PCR reads. The table lists some 800,000 distinct CDR3 sequences, about 43% of them singletons. From germline, CDR1 is SGDLS and CDR2 YYNGEE. This CDR3 is built from 13 residues. This chain connects TRBV9 to TRBJ2-3, with D possibly being TRBD2 (5 bases). The receptor's source is a girl aged 5 to 17 with multiple sclerosis. Specimen: blood. The CDR3 nucleotides are TGTGCCAACAGCCCCGGACTCACAGATACGCAGTATTTT. Protein: CANSPGLTDTQYF.